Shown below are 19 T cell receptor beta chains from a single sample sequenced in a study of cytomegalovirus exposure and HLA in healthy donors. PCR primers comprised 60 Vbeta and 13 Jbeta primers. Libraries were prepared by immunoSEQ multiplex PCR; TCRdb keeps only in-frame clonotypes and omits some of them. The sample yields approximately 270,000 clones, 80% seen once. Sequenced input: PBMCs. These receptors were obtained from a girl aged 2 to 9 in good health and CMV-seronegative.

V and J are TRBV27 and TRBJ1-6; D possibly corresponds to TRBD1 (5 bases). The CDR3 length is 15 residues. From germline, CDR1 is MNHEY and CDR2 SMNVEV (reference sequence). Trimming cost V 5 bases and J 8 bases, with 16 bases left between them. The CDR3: CASSPRRGTDSPLHF. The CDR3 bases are TGTGCCAGCAGTCCAAGACGGGGGACGGATTCACCCCTCCACTTT.

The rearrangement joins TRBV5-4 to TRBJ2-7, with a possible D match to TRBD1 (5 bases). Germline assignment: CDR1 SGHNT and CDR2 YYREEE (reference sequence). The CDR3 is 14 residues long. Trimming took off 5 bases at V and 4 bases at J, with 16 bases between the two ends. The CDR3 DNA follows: TGTGCCAGCAGTGTAAGTGACAGCCCTTACGAGCAGTACTTC. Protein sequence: CASSVSDSPYEQYF.

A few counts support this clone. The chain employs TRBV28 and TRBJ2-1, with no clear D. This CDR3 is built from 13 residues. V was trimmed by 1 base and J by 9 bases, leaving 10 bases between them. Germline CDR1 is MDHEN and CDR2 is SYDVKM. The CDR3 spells CASSLYSPSEQFF. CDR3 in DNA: TGTGCCAGCAGTTTATACTCGCCGAGTGAGCAGTTCTTC.

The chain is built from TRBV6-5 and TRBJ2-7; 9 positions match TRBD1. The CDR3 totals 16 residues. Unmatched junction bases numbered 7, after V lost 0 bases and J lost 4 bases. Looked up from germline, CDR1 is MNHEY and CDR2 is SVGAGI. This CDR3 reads CASSYSVRTGAYEQYF. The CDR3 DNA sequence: TGTGCCAGCAGTTACTCTGTCCGGACAGGGGCTTACGAGCAGTACTTC.

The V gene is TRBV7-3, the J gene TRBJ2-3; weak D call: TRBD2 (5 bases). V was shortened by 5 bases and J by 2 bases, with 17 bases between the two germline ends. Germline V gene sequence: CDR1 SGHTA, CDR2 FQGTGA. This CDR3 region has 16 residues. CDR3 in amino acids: CASSPPQRIITDTQYF. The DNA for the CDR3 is TGTGCCAGCAGCCCCCCCCAGCGGATTATCACAGATACGCAGTATTTT.

The CDR3 loop is CASSDGTSGSSYEQYF. DNA for the CDR3: TGCGCCAGCAGTGATGGAACTAGCGGGAGCTCCTACGAGCAGTACTTC. The chain has TRBV10-1 and TRBJ2-7; 11 bases agree with TRBD2. With V trimmed by 3 bases and J by 0 bases, 4 bases remained unmatched. The length of the CDR3 is 16 residues. Per the germline V gene, CDR1 is WNHNN and CDR2 is SYGVQD (reference sequence).

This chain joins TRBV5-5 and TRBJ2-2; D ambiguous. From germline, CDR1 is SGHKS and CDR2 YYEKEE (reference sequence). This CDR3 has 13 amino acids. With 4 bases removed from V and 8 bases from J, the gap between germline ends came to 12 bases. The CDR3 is CASSRERSGELFF. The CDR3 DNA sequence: TGTGCCAGCAGCCGTGAACGGTCTGGGGAGCTGTTTTTT.

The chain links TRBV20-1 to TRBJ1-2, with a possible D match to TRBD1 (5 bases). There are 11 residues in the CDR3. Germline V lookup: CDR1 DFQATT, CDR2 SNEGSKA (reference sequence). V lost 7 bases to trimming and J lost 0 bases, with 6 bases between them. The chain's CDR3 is CSGQPNYGYTF. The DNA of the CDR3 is TGCAGTGGACAGCCTAACTATGGCTACACCTTC.

The CDR3 is CATSKIQGAHTEAFF. CDR3 DNA sequence: TGTGCCACCAGCAAAATACAGGGGGCGCATACTGAAGCTTTCTTT. The genes are TRBV15 and TRBJ1-1; TRBD1 matches 9 bases. This CDR3 is built from 15 residues. Germline lookup yields CDR1 LNHNV and CDR2 YYDKDF (reference sequence). The ends lost 4 bases at V and 5 bases at J; junction bases unmatched: 8.

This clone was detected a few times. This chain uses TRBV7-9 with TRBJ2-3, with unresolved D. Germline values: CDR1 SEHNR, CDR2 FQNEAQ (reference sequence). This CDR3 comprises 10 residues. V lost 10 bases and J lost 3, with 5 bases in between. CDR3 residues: CATQTDTQYF. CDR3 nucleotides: TGTGCCACGCAGACAGATACGCAGTATTTT.

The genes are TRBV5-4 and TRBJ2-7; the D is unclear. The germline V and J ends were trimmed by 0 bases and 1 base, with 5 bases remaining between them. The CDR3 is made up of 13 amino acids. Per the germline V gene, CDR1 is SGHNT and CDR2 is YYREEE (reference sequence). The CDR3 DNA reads TGTGCCAGCAGCTTGGGCAGGTCCTACGAGCAGTACTTC. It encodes CASSLGRSYEQYF. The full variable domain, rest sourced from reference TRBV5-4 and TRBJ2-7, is ETGVTQSPTHLIKTRGQQVTLRCSSQSGHNTVSWYQQALGQGPQFIFQYYREEENGRGNFPPRFSGLQFPNYSSELNVNALELDDSALYLCASSLGRSYEQYFGPGTRLTVT.

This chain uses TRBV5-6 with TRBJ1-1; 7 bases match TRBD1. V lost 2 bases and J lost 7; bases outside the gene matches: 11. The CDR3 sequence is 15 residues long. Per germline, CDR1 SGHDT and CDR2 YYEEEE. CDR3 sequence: CASSFLGTDRGEAFF. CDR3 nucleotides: TGTGCCAGCAGCTTCCTAGGGACAGACCGCGGTGAAGCTTTCTTT.

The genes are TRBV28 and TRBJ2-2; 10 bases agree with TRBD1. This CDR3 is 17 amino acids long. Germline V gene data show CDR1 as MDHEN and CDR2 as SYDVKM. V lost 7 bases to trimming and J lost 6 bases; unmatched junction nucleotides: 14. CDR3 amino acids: CASIWGQGKGSAGELFF. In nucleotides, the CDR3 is TGTGCCAGCATTTGGGGACAGGGGAAAGGTAGCGCCGGGGAGCTGTTTTTT.

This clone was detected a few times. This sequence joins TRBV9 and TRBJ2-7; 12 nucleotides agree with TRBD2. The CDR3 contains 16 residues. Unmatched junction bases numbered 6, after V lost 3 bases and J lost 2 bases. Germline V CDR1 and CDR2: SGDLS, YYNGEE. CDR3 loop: CASSAYASGRAYEQYF. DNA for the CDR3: TGTGCCAGCAGCGCATATGCTAGCGGGAGGGCCTACGAGCAGTACTTC.

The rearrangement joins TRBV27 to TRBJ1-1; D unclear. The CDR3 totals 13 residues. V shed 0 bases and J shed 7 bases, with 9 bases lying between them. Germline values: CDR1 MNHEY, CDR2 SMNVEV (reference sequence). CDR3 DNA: TGTGCCAGCAGTTTATCCAACAGATTTGAAGCTTTCTTT. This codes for CASSLSNRFEAFF.

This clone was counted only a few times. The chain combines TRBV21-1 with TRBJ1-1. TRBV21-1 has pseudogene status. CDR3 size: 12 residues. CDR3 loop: CASSNSGAEAFF. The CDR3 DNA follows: TGTGCCAGCAGCAACTCGGGGGCTGAAGCTTTCTTT.

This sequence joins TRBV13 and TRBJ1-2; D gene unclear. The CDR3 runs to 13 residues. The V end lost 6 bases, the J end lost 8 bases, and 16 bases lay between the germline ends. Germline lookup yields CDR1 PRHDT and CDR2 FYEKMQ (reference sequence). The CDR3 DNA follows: TGTGCCAGCAGTCCACGGCGGTTCGACGGCTACACCTTC. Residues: CASSPRRFDGYTF. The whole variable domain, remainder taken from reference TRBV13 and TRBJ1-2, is AAGVIQSPRHLIKEKRETATLKCYPIPRHDTVYWYQQGPGQDPQFLISFYEKMQSDKGSIPDRFSAQQFSDYHSELNMSSLELGDSALYFCASSPRRFDGYTFGSGTRLTVV.

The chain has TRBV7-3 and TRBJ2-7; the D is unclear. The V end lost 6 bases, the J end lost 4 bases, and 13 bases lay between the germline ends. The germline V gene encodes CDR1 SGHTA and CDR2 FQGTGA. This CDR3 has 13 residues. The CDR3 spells CASRFQPTYEQYF. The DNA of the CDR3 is TGTGCCAGCAGGTTTCAACCCACATACGAGCAGTACTTC.

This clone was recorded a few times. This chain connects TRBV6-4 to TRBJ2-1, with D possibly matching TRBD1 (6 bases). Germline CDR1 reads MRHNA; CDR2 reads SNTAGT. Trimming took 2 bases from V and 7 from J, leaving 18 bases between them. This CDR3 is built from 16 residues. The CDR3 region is CASSDGAGDRANEQFF. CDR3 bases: TGTGCCAGCAGTGACGGGGCAGGGGATCGTGCAAATGAGCAGTTCTTC.